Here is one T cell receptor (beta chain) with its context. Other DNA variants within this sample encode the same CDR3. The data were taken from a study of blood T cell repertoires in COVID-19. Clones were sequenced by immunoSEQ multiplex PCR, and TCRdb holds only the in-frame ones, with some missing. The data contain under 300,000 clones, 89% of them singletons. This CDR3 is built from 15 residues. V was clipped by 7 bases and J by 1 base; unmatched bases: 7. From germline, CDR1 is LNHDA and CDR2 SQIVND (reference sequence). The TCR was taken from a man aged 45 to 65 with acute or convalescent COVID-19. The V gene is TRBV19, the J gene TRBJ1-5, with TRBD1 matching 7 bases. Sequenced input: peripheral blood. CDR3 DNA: TGTGCCAGTACCCCGGACAGGCGGAGCAATCAGCCCCAGCATTTT. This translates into CASTPDRRSNQPQHF. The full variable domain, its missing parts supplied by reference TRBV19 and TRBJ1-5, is DGGITQSPKYLFRKEGQNVTLSCEQNLNHDAMYWYRQDPGQGLRLIYYSQIVNDFQKGDIAEGYSVSREKKESFPLTVTSAQKNPTAFYLCASTPDRRSNQPQHFGDGTRLSIL.